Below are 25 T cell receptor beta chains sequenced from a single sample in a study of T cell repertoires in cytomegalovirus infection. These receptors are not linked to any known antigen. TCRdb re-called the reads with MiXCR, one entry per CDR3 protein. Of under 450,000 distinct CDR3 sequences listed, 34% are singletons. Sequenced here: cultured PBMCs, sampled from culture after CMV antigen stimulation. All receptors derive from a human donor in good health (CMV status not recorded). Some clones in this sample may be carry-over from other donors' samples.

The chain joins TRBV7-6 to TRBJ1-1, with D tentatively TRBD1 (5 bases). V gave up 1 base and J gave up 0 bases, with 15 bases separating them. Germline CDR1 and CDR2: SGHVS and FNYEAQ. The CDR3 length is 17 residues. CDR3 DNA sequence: TGTGCCAGCAGCTTAGGCTTCCCAGGGCCCATGAACACTGAAGCTTTCTTT. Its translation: CASSLGFPGPMNTEAFF.

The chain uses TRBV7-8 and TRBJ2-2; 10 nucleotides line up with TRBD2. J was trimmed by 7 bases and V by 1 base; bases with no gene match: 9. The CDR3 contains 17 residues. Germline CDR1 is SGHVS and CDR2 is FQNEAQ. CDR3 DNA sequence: TGTGCCAGCAGCTTAGAAGCGGGAGGGCCCTCGGGCGGGGAGCTGTTTTTT. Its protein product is CASSLEAGGPSGGELFF.

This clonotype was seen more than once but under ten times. The CDR3 sequence: CASSLREFSTDTQYF. In DNA, the CDR3 is TGCGCCAGCAGCCTCCGCGAGTTTAGCACAGATACGCAGTATTTT. The rearrangement links TRBV4-1 to TRBJ2-3; D gene unclear. The V end was cut by 4 bases, the J end by 0 bases, with 11 bases between. This CDR3 is 15 amino acids long. Germline V gene lookup returns CDR1 MGHRA and CDR2 YSYEKL.

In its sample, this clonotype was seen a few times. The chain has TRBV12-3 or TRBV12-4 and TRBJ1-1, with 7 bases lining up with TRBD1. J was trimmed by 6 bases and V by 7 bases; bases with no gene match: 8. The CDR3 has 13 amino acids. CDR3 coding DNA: TGTGCCAGCACCCGACAGGGCGGAGCTGAAGCTTTCTTT. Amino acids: CASTRQGGAEAFF.

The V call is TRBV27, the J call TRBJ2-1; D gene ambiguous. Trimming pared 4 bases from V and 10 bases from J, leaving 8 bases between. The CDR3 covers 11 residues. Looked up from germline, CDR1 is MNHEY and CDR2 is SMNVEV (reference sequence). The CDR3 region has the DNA TGTGCCAGCAGTTGGGGTGGGGAGCAGTTCTTC. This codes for CASSWGGEQFF.

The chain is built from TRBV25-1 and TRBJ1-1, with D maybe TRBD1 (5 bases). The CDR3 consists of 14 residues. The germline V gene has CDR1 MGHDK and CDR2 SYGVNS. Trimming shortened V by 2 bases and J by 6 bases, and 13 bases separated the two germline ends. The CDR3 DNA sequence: TGTGCCAGCAGTGAACTTGGGGCAGGCGCTGAAGCTTTCTTT. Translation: CASSELGAGAEAFF.

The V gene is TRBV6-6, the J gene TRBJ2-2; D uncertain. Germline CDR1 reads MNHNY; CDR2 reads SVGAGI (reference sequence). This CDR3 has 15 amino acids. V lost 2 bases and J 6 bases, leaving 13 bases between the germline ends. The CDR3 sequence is CASSYREMEPGELFF. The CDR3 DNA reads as TGTGCCAGCAGTTACAGAGAGATGGAGCCCGGGGAGCTGTTTTTT.

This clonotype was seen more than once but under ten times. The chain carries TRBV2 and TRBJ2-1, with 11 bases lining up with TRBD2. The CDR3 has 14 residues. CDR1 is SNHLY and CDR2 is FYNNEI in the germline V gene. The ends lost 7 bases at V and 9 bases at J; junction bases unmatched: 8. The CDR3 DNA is TGTGCCAGCACTAGACTAGCGGGAAGGGTTGAGCAGTTCTTC. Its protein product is CASTRLAGRVEQFF. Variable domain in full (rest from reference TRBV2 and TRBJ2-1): EPEVTQTPSHQVTQMGQEVILRCVPISNHLYFYWYRQILGQKVEFLVSFYNNEISEKSEIFDDQFSVERPDGSNFTLKIRSTKLEDSAMYFCASTRLAGRVEQFFGPGTRLTVL.

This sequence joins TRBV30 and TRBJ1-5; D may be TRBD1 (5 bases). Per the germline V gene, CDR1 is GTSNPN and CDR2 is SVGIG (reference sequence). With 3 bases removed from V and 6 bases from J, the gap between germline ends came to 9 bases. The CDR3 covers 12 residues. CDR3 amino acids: CAWSGGGQPQHF. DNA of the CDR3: TGTGCCTGGAGCGGGGGAGGTCAGCCCCAGCATTTT.

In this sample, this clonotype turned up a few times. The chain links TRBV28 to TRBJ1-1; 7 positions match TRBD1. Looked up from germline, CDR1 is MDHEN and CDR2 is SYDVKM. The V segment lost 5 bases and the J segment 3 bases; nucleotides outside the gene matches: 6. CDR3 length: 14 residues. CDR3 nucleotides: TGTGCCAGCAGTGGCGGACAGGTCTACACTGAAGCTTTCTTT. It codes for CASSGGQVYTEAFF.

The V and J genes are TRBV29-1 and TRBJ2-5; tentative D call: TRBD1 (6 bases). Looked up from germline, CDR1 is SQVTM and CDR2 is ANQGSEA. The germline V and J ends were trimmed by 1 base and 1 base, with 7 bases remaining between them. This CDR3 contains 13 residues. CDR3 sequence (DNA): TGCAGCGTTGAAGTGGGGGCCCAAGAGACCCAGTACTTC. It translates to CSVEVGAQETQYF.

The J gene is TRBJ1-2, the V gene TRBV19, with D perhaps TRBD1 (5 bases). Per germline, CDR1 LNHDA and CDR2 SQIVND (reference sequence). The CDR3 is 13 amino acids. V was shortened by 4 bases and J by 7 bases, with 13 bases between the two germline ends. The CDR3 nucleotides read TGTGCCAGTAGTACCAGGGACGACGGTGGCTACACCTTC. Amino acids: CASSTRDDGGYTF.

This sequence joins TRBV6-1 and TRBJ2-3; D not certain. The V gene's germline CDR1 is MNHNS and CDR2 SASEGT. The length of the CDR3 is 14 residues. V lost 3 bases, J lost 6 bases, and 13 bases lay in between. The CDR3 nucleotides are TGTGCCAGCAGTGACTTGGCTAGGATGGATACGCAGTATTTT. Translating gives CASSDLARMDTQYF.

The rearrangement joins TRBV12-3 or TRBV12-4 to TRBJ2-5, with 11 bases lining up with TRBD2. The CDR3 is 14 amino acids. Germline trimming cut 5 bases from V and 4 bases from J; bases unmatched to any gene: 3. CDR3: CASSLTSGGETQYF. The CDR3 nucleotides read TGTGCCAGCAGTCTAACTAGCGGGGGAGAGACCCAGTACTTC.

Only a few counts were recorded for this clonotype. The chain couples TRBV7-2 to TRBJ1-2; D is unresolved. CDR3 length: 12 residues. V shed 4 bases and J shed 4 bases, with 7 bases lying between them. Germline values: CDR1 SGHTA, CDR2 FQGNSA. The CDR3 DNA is TGTGCCAGCAGCTCTTCGGGCTATGGCTACACCTTC. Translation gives CASSSSGYGYTF.

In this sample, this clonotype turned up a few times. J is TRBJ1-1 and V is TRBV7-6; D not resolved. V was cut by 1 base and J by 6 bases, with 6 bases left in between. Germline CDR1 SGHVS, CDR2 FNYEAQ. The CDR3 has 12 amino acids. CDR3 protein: CASSLVGAEAFF. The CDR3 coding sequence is TGTGCCAGCAGCTTAGTGGGCGCTGAAGCTTTCTTT.

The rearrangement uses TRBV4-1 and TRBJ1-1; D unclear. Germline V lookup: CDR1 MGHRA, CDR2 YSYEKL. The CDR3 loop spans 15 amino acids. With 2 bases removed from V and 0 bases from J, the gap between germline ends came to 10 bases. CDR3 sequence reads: CASSQITALNTEAFF. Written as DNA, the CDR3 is TGCGCCAGCAGCCAAATTACAGCTCTGAACACTGAAGCTTTCTTT.

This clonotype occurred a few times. The CDR3 loop is CASSILTGDYGYTF. DNA of the CDR3: TGTGCCAGTAGTATTCTGACAGGGGACTATGGCTACACCTTC. The chain uses TRBV19 and TRBJ1-2, with 8 bases that match TRBD1. V was clipped by 3 bases and J by 3 bases; unmatched bases: 3. The CDR3 covers 14 residues. The germline CDR1 and CDR2 sequences are LNHDA and SQIVND (reference sequence).

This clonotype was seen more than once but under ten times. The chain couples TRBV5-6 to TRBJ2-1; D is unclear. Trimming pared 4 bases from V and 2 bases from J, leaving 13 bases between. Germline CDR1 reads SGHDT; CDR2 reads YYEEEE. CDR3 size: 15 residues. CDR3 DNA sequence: TGTGCCAGCAGCGAATTACTGGCTCCCTACAATGAGCAGTTCTTC. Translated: CASSELLAPYNEQFF.

CDR3 sequence (DNA): TGTGCCAGCAGCTTAGGACAGACAGGGCAGCCCCAGCATTTT. It is translated as CASSLGQTGQPQHF. The chain recombines TRBV7-2 with TRBJ1-5; 7 positions match TRBD1. The junction had 4 bases not matched to a gene; V was cut back by 1 base and J by 7 bases. CDR1 is SGHTA, CDR2 FQGNSA, per germline. This CDR3 is built from 14 residues.

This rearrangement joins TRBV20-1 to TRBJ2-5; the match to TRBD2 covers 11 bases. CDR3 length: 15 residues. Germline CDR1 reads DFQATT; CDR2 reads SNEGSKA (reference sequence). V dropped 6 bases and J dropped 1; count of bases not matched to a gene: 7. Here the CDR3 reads CSALSGGGRQETQYF. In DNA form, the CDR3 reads TGCAGTGCCCTTAGCGGGGGGGGACGCCAAGAGACCCAGTACTTC.

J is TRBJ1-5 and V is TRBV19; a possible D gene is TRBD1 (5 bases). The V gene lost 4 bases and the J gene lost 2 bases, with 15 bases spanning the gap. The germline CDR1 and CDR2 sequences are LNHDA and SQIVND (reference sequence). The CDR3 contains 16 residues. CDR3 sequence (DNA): TGTGCCAGTAGTAAACGTATAGGGGATGGCAATCAGCCCCAGCATTTT. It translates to CASSKRIGDGNQPQHF.

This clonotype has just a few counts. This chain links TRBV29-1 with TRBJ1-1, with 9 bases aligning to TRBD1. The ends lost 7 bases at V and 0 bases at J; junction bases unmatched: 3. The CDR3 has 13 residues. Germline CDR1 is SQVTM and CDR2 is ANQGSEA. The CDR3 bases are TGCAGCGGTAGGGACAGGGTGAACACTGAAGCTTTCTTT. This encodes CSGRDRVNTEAFF. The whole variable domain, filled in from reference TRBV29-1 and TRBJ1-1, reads SAVISQKPSRDICQRGTSLTIQCQVDSQVTMMFWYRQQPGQSLTLIATANQGSEATYESGFVIDKFPISRPNLTFSTLTVSNMSPEDSSIYLCSGRDRVNTEAFFGQGTRLTVV.

The CDR3 region has the DNA TGTGCCAGCAGCCAAGATTGGGGTACTGAAGCTTTCTTT. This encodes CASSQDWGTEAFF. The chain employs TRBV14 and TRBJ1-1; D not resolved. This CDR3 is 13 amino acids long. V was pared by 0 bases and J by 5 bases, with 7 bases between. The V gene's germline CDR1 is SGHDN and CDR2 FVKESK.

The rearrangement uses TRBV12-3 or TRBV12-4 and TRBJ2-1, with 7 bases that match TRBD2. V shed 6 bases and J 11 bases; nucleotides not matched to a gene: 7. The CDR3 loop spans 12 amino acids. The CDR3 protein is CASRKSGNKQFF. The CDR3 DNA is TGTGCCAGCAGAAAAAGCGGGAATAAGCAGTTCTTC.